This paragraph covers one T cell receptor (beta chain) sequence. Its antigen is as yet unknown. V gave up 3 bases and J gave up 11 bases; unmatched junction bases: 8. The CDR3 totals 13 residues. Germline CDR1 and CDR2: SGHAT and FQDESV (reference sequence). This table comes from immunoSEQ multiplex PCR, and its TCRdb copy is limited to in-frame clones, with some not included. The sample yields under 25,000 clones, around nine tenths seen once. The sample originates from a study of graft-versus-host responses after intestinal transplantation. Study-wide results and limits: In recipient marrow, GvH clones were found, and some appeared first in ileum or blood.

Material: bone marrow, obtained approximately 19 weeks after transplant. The chain uses TRBV11-1 and TRBJ2-5, with 8 nucleotides matching TRBD2. This TCR was sampled from a human patient who received an intestinal transplant, so some T cells may come from the graft donor. CDR3 protein: CASSFASGSQQYF. In DNA form, the CDR3 reads TGTGCCAGCAGCTTCGCAAGCGGGAGCCAACAGTACTTC.